A selection of T cell receptor beta chains follows, all from one sample in a study of cytomegalovirus exposure and HLA in healthy donors. The table came from immunoSEQ multiplex PCR; TCRdb's copy has only in-frame clones and leaves some out. The profile shows about 160,000 clones, about 75% of them singletons. The sequencing input was PBMCs. Receptor source: a female donor in good health and CMV-seronegative. The CDR3 runs from the conserved cysteine through the conserved F or W. The order of the fields is J gene, V gene, clone size, D gene, CDR3 protein, CDR3 DNA. D genes are given only for firm matches. Expanded clones are given a class, and other clones once, few, many or no size at all.

j_gene: TRBJ2-3; v_gene: TRBV5-1; abundance: -; d_gene: -; CDR3aa: CASSPEVADTQYF; CDR3nt: TGCGCCAGCAGCCCCGAGGTGGCAGATACGCAGTATTTT
j_gene: TRBJ2-7; v_gene: TRBV6-5; abundance: once; d_gene: -; CDR3aa: CAVRGGEHYEQYF; CDR3nt: TGTGCCGTCCGAGGGGGAGAACACTACGAGCAGTACTTC
j_gene: TRBJ1-1; v_gene: TRBV18; abundance: -; d_gene: -; CDR3aa: CASSPRQNTEAFF; CDR3nt: TGTGCCAGCTCACCCCGACAGAACACTGAAGCTTTCTTT
j_gene: TRBJ2-7; v_gene: TRBV2; abundance: -; d_gene: -; CDR3aa: CASGQAEQYF; CDR3nt: TGTGCCAGCGGACAAGCCGAGCAGTACTTC
j_gene: TRBJ2-2; v_gene: TRBV2; abundance: once; d_gene: TRBD2; CDR3aa: CASRAGGGDRTGELFF; CDR3nt: TGTGCCAGCAGAGCCGGTGGGGGGGATCGGACCGGGGAGCTGTTTTTT
j_gene: TRBJ1-2; v_gene: TRBV5-1; abundance: -; d_gene: -; CDR3aa: CASSPGDILNYGYTF; CDR3nt: TGCGCCAGCAGCCCCGGGGACATCTTAAACTATGGCTACACCTTC
j_gene: TRBJ2-1; v_gene: TRBV19; abundance: few; d_gene: TRBD2; CDR3aa: CASSRGTSGANEQFF; CDR3nt: TGTGCCAGTAGTCGGGGGACTAGCGGGGCCAATGAGCAGTTCTTC
j_gene: TRBJ1-4; v_gene: TRBV7-2; abundance: -; d_gene: -; CDR3aa: CASSLGGRRGGYEKLFF; CDR3nt: TGTGCCAGCAGCTTAGGGGGGCGTAGGGGGGGGTATGAAAAACTGTTTTTT
j_gene: TRBJ1-1; v_gene: TRBV28; abundance: few; d_gene: TRBD1; CDR3aa: CASSPPGTGAGEAFF; CDR3nt: TGTGCCAGCAGTCCCCCCGGGACAGGGGCGGGTGAAGCTTTCTTT
j_gene: TRBJ1-3; v_gene: TRBV9; abundance: -; d_gene: -; CDR3aa: CASSPRTASGNTIYF; CDR3nt: TGTGCCAGCAGCCCTCGGACAGCTTCTGGAAACACCATATATTTT
j_gene: TRBJ2-5; v_gene: TRBV29-1; abundance: -; d_gene: TRBD2; CDR3aa: CSVPPVGRETQYF; CDR3nt: TGCAGCGTCCCTCCCGTCGGGAGGGAGACCCAGTACTTC
j_gene: TRBJ1-6; v_gene: TRBV7-2; abundance: -; d_gene: -; CDR3aa: CASSASQTGPWLLHF; CDR3nt: TGTGCCAGCAGTGCCTCTCAAACAGGGCCGTGGCTCCTCCACTTT
j_gene: TRBJ1-5; v_gene: TRBV7-8; abundance: -; d_gene: -; CDR3aa: CASSSLPTGRVSNQPQHF; CDR3nt: TGTGCCAGCAGCTCCCTCCCCACAGGGAGGGTCAGCAATCAGCCCCAGCATTTT
j_gene: TRBJ2-1; v_gene: TRBV7-2; abundance: -; d_gene: TRBD2; CDR3aa: CASSYSGRANEQFF; CDR3nt: TGTGCCAGCAGCTATAGCGGGAGGGCCAATGAGCAGTTCTTC